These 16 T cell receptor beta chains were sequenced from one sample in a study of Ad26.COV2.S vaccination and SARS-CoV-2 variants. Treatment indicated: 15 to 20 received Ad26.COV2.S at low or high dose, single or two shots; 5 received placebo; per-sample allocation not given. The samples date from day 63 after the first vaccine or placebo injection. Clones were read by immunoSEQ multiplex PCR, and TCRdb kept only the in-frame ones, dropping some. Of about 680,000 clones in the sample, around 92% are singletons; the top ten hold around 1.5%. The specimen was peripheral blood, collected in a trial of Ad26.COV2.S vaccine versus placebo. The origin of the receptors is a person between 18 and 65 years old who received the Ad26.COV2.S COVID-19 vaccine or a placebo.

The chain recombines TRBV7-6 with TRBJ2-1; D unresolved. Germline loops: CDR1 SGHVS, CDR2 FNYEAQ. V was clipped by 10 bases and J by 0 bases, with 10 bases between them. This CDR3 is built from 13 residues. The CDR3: CATGSSSYNEQFF. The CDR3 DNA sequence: TGTGCCACCGGGTCGAGCTCCTACAATGAGCAGTTCTTC.

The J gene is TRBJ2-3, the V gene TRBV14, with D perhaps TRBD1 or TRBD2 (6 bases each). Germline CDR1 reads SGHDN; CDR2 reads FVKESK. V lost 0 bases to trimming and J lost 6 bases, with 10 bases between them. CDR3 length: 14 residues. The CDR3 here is CASSQDLGGDTQYF. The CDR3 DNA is TGTGCCAGCAGCCAAGACCTAGGGGGGGATACGCAGTATTTT.

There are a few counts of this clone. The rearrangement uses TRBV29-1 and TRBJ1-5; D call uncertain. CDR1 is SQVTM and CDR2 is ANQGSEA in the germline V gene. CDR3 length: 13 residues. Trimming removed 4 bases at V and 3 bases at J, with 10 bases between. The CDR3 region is CSVVTAFNQPQHF. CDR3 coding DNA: TGCAGCGTTGTAACTGCCTTCAATCAGCCCCAGCATTTT.

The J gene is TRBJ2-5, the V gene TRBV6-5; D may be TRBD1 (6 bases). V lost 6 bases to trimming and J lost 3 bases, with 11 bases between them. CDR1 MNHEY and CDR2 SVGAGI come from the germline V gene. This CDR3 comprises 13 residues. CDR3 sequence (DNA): TGTGCCAGCAGCTTCGGACAGAAAGAGACCCAGTACTTC. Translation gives CASSFGQKETQYF.

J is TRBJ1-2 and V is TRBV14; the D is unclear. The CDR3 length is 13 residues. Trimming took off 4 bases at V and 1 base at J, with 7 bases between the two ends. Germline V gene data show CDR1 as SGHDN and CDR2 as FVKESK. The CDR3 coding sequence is TGTGCCAGCAGCCCGGGTTATAACTATGGCTACACCTTC. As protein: CASSPGYNYGYTF.

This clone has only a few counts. The CDR3 region is CASSQDSGARNTIYF. CDR3 DNA: TGTGCCAGCAGCCAAGATTCAGGGGCCCGAAACACCATATATTTT. The V gene is TRBV3-1 (or the pseudogene TRBV3-2), the J gene TRBJ1-3, with D maybe TRBD1 (6 bases). Trimming removed 0 bases from V and 5 bases from J, with 11 bases in between. Germline CDR1 LGHDT, CDR2 YNNKEL (reference sequence). CDR3 length: 15 amino acids.

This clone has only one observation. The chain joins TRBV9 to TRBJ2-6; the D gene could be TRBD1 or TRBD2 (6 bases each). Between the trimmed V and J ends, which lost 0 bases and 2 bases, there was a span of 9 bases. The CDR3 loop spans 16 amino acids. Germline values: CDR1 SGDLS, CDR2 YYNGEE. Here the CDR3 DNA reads TGTGCCAGCAGCGTAGCGGGGGCACCTGGGGCCAACGTCCTGACTTTC. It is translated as CASSVAGAPGANVLTF.

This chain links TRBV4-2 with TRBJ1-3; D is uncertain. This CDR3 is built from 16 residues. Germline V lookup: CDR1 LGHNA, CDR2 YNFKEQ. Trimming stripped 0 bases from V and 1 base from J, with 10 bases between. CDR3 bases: TGTGCCAGCAGCCAAGATGCGACATTTTCTGGAAACACCATATATTTT. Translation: CASSQDATFSGNTIYF.

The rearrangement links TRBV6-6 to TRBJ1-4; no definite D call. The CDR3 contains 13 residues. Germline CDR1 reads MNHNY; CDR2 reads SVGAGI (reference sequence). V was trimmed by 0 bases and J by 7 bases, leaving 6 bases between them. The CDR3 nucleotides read TGTGCCAGCAGTTACTCCCAGATTGAAAAACTGTTTTTT. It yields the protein CASSYSQIEKLFF.

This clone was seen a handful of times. The CDR3 region has the DNA TGTGCCAGCAGTTTTTACCGGAATGAAAAACTGTTTTTT. This encodes CASSFYRNEKLFF. The chain employs TRBV6-6 and TRBJ1-4, with no clear D. The CDR3 spans 13 residues. Looked up from germline, CDR1 is MNHNY and CDR2 is SVGAGI (reference sequence). V was clipped by 4 bases and J by 5 bases, with 8 bases between them.

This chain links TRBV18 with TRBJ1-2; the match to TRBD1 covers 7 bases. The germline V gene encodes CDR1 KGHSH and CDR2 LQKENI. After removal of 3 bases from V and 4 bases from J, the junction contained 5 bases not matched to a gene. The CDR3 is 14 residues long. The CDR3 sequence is CASSPDRAGYGYTF. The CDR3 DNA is TGTGCCAGCTCACCCGACAGGGCGGGCTATGGCTACACCTTC.

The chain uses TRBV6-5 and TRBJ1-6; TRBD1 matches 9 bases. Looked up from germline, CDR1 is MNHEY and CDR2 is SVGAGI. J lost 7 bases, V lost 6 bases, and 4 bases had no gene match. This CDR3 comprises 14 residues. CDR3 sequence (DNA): TGTGCCAGCAGGGGACAGGGTGGGAATTCACCCCTCCACTTT. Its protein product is CASRGQGGNSPLHF.

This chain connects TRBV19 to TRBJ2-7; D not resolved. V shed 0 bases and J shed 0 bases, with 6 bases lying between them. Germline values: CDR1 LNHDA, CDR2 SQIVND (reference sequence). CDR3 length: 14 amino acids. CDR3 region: CASSIEVHSYEQYF. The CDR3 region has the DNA TGTGCCAGTAGTATAGAGGTTCACTCCTACGAGCAGTACTTC.

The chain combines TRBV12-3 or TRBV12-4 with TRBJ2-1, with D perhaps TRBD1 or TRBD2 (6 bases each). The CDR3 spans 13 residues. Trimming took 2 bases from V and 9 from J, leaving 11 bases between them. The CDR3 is CASSLSRGPEQFF. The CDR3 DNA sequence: TGTGCCAGCAGTTTATCCCGGGGGCCTGAGCAGTTCTTC.

The CDR3 DNA follows: TGTGCCAGCAGTCGTCAGGGAGGGGCCCAGCATTTT. Amino acids: CASSRQGGAQHF. The chain couples TRBV12-3 or TRBV12-4 to TRBJ1-5; maybe TRBD1 (5 bases). V lost 5 bases and J lost 11, with 13 bases in between. This CDR3 spans 12 amino acids.

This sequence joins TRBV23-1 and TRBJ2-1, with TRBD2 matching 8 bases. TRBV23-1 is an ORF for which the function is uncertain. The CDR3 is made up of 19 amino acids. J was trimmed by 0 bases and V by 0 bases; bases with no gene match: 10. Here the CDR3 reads CASSQSPQLAVSSYNEQFF. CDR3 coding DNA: TGCGCCAGCAGTCAATCCCCCCAACTAGCGGTTAGCTCCTACAATGAGCAGTTCTTC.